This record looks at one T cell receptor (beta chain) sequence and its context. What it binds is unknown. Germline V gene data show CDR1 as SNHLY and CDR2 as FYNNEI. Deletions cut 4 bases from V and 8 bases from J, with 11 bases between. This CDR3 spans 12 amino acids. The data were taken from a study of cytomegalovirus exposure and HLA in healthy donors. Whole-study results and caveats: V- and J-gene trimming in TCR beta was tied to a missense DCLRE1C variant by an analysis performed later. Accurate prediction of HLA-A and HLA-B alleles (for most subjects) was reportedly achieved from TCR beta sequences. Earlier analysis yielded a pattern in which most TCR beta V segments were productive about 90% or about 30% of the time.

Primers included in the PCR were 60 Vbeta and 13 Jbeta primers. Produced via immunoSEQ multiplex PCR; TCRdb's table is partial and in-frame only. Among about 140,000 clones listed, 73% were seen once. Absent from the records is this donor's CMV serostatus. The V gene is TRBV2, the J gene TRBJ1-2; D remains unclear. This receptor was obtained from a human donor in good health. The specimen sequenced was PBMCs. The chain's CDR3 is CASSGVVGGYTF. DNA for the CDR3: TGTGCCAGCAGTGGGGTGGTCGGGGGCTACACCTTC.